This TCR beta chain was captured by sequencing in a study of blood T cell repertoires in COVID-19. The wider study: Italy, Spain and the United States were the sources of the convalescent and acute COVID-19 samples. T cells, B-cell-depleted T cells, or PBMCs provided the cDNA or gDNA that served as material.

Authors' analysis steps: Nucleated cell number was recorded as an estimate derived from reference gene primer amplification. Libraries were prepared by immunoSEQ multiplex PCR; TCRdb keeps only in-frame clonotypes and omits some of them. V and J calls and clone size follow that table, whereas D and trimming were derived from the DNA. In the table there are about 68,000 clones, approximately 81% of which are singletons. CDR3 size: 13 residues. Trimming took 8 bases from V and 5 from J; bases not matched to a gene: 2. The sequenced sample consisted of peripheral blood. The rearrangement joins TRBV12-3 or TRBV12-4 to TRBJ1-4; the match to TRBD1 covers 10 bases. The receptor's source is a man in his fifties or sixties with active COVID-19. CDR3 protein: CASGDRGNEKLFF. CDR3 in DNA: TGTGCCAGCGGGGACAGGGGAAATGAAAAACTGTTTTTT.